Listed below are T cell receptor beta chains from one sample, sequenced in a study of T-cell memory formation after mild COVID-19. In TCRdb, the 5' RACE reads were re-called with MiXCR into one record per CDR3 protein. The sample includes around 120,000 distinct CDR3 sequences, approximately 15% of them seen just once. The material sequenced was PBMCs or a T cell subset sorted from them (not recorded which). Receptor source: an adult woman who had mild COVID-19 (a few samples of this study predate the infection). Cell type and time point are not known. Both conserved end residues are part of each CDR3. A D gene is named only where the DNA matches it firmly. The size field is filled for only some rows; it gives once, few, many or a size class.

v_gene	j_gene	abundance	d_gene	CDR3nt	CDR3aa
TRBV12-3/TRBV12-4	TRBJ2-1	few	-	TGTGCCAGCAACCTATTAGGGGACCGGGGGCAGTTCTTC	CASNLLGDRGQFF
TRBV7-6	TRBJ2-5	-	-	TGTGCCAGCAGCTCAAACCGGGGCCGGGAGACCCAGTACTTC	CASSSNRGRETQYF
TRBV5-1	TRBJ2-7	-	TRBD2	TGCGCCAGCAGCTTGGCGGGGCGGGGGTACGAGCAGTACTTC	CASSLAGRGYEQYF
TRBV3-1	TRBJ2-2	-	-	TGTGCCAGCAGCCCGTGGGTGCAGGGGAGGTCCGGGGAGCTGTTTTTT	CASSPWVQGRSGELFF
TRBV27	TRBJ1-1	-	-	TGTGCCAGCAGTTTTTTTGGGGTAGGCCGTGACACTGAAGCTTTCTTT	CASSFFGVGRDTEAFF
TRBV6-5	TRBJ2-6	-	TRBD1	TGTGCCAGCAGTCTTTCCGGGACAGTCTCTGGGGCCAACGTCCTGACTTTC	CASSLSGTVSGANVLTF
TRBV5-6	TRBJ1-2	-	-	TGTGCCAGCAGCTTGGTTCAGGCTCGCAACTATGGCTACACCTTC	CASSLVQARNYGYTF
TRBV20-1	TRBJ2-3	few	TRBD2	TGCAGTGCTAGGCCCGTAGTTAGGACTAGCGACACAGATACGCAGTATTTT	CSARPVVRTSDTDTQYF
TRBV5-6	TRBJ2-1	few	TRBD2	TGTGCCAGCAGCTTTGGGGGGGGACTCCAGTTCTTC	CASSFGGGLQFF
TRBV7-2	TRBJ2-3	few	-	TGTGCCAGCAGCTTAGAAAAAGGGGGGACCCCCACAGATACGCAGTATTTT	CASSLEKGGTPTDTQYF
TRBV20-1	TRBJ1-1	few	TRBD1	TGCAGTGCTAGAGACATGGGGGACAGGTCGGAAGCTTTCTTT	CSARDMGDRSEAFF
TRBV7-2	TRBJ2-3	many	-	TGTGCCAGCAGCTTTTGGGGTAGCACAGATACGCAGTATTTT	CASSFWGSTDTQYF
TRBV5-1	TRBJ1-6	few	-	TGCGCCAGCAGCTTGGCAGGGTGGCCACCCCTCCACTTT	CASSLAGWPPLHF
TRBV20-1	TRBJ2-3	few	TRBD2	TGCAGTGCCCACCCTTACGAGCGGGAGCCAGATACGCAGTATTTT	CSAHPYEREPDTQYF
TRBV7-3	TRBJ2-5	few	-	TGTGCCAGCAGCTACCAGCGGGAAGAGACCCAGTACTTC	CASSYQREETQYF
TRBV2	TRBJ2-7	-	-	TGTGCCAGCGGGGAGACCCTCCTCTCCTACGAGCAGTACTTC	CASGETLLSYEQYF
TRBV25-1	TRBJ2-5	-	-	TGTGCCAGCAGTTCTCCCCAAGAGACCCAGTACTTC	CASSSPQETQYF
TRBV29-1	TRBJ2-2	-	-	TGCAGCATCCCATCGGGGGAGGACATCACCGGGGAGCTGTTTTTT	CSIPSGEDITGELFF
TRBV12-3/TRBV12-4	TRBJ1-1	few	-	TGTGCCAGCACTCCTGGGGCGAACACTGAAGCTTTCTTT	CASTPGANTEAFF
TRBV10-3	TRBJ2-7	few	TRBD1	TGTGCCATCAGTTTTTCCCTGACAGGGGGGTCCTTACTCGCCTACGAGCAGTACTTC	CAISFSLTGGSLLAYEQYF
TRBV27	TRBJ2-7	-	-	TGTGCCAGCAGCTCTTCAGCCGGGATCAACCGCGTCTACGAGCAGTACTTC	CASSSSAGINRVYEQYF
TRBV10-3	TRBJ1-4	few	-	TGTGCCATCGGGCAGAGTGCAACTAATGAAAAACTGTTTTTT	CAIGQSATNEKLFF
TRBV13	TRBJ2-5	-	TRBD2	TGTGCCAGCAGCTTAAGGCGGGGGGCCGCAGAGACCCAGTACTTC	CASSLRRGAAETQYF
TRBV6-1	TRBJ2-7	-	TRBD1	TGTGCCAGCAGTACAGGGGGCGGCTACGAGCAGTACTTC	CASSTGGGYEQYF
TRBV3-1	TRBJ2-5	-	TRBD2	TGTGCCAGCAGCCAAGTGGCAAGCGGGGGGGCGTTGGAGGAGACCCAGTACTTC	CASSQVASGGALEETQYF
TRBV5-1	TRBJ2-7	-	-	TGCGCCAGCAGCTTGGGGGGAACGGCCAACTACGAGCAGTGCTTC	CASSLGGTANYEQCF
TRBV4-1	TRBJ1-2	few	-	TGCGCCAGCAGCCAAGTCGGGTCGCAGGGCTACACCTTC	CASSQVGSQGYTF